This TCR beta chain was sequenced during a study of vaccination and CD4 T cells after COVID-19. Overall study: Investigators took post-vaccine samples a median 72 days after dose two, within a range of 14 to 241. Overall study findings and caveats: The study found that a median about 87% of reactive clones in convalescent patients appeared only post-vaccination.

The treatment was: roughly 10-day PBMC culture with coronavirus spike peptide pools or control peptides (ViraFEST assay). The ViraFEST method relied on peptide pools to expand antigen-specific T cells, followed by TCR sequencing. An Oncomine TCR Beta short-read assay was used to sequence the DNA from cultured CD4+ T cells. TCRdb ran MiXCR on the PCR reads and lists one entry per CDR3 protein. The table has 10,000 to 15,000 distinct CDR3 sequences, around 67% seen once. On this clonotype itself: As yet, its antigen is unknown.

Per germline, CDR1 ENHRY and CDR2 SYGVKD. V was shortened by 8 bases and J by 1 base, with 11 bases between the two germline ends. This CDR3 is built from 13 residues. Source material: CD4+ T cells from blood, cultured in vitro. The TCR was taken from a human donor who had recovered from COVID-19. This rearrangement joins TRBV10-3 to TRBJ1-1; the D is unclear. The CDR3 DNA reads TGTGCCATCGCTGGGAGCGGGAACACTGAAGCTTTCTTT. It translates to CAIAGSGNTEAFF.